This T cell receptor (beta chain) was identified in a study of identical twins. Whole-study results and caveats: A lower insertion count was a feature of abundant cord blood beta clonotypes, with no such feature in memory repertoires. Without tracking the same donors, conclusions rested on cross-sectional statistical analysis. Within beta out-of-frame sequences, the excess sharing observed between twins was weaker. Alpha sequences that were out-of-frame and twin-shared showed an excess of low generation probability.

TCRdb independently ran MiXCR on the 5' RACE reads; one entry per CDR3 protein. In the table there are around 100,000 distinct CDR3 sequences, around 5.5% of which are singletons. CDR3 length equals 11 residues. Trimming cost V 5 bases and J 11 bases; bases outside gene matches: 4. The V gene's germline CDR1 is LNHDA and CDR2 SQIVND (reference sequence). As concerns this clonotype: Its antigen is unidentified.

This TCR was recovered from a woman in her forties or fifties in good health. The genes are TRBV19 and TRBJ2-3; 7 nucleotides agree with TRBD2. Sequenced sample: memory T cells sorted from blood. CDR3 sequence: CASSVAGMQYF. The CDR3 nucleotides are TGTGCCAGTAGTGTAGCGGGCATGCAGTATTTT. Complete variable domain (other parts from reference TRBV19 and TRBJ2-3): DGGITQSPKYLFRKEGQNVTLSCEQNLNHDAMYWYRQDPGQGLRLIYYSQIVNDFQKGDIAEGYSVSREKKESFPLTVTSAQKNPTAFYLCASSVAGMQYFGPGTRLTVL.